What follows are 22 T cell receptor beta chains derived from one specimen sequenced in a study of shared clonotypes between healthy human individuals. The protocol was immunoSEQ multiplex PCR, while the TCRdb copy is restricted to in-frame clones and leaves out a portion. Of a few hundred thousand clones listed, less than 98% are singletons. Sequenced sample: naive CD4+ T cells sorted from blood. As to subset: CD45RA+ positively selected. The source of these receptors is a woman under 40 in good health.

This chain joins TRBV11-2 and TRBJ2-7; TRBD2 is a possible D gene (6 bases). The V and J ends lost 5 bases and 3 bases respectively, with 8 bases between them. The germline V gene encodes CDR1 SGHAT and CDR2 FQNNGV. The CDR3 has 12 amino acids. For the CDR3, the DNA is TGTGCCAGCAGCGCGGGAATCTACGAGCAGTACTTC. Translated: CASSAGIYEQYF.

CDR3 bases: TGTGCCATCAGCCCAGACCGGCCCAACTATGGCTACACCTTC. This gives the protein CAISPDRPNYGYTF. The chain employs TRBV10-3 and TRBJ1-2; D unresolved. The CDR3 loop spans 14 amino acids. Trimming stripped 6 bases from V and 2 bases from J, with 13 bases between. Germline V CDR1 and CDR2: ENHRY, SYGVKD.

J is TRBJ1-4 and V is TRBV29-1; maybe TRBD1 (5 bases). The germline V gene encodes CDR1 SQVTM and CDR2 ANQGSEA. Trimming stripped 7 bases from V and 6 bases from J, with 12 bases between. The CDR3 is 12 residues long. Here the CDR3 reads CSGSREDEKLFF. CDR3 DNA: TGCAGCGGGTCCAGGGAGGATGAAAAACTGTTTTTT.

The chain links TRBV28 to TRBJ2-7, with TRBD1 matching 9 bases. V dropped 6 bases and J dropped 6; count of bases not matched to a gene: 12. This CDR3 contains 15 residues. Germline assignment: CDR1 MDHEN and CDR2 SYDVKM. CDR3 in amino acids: CASRAPTGGFSEQYF. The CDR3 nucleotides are TGTGCCAGCAGGGCACCGACAGGGGGATTTAGCGAGCAGTACTTC.

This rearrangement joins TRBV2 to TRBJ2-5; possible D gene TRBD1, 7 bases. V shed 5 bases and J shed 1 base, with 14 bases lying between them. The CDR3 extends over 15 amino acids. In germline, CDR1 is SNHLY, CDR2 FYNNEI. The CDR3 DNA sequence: TGTGCCAGCAGTTCTCGCGGGACAGTCCAAGAGACCCAGTACTTC. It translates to CASSSRGTVQETQYF.

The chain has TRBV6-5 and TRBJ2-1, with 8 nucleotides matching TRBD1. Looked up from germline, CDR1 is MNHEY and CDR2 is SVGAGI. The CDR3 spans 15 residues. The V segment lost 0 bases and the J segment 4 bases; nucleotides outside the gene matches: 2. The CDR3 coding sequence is TGTGCCAGCAGTTACTCGGGACAGGATTACAATGAGCAGTTCTTC. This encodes CASSYSGQDYNEQFF.

In DNA, the CDR3 is TGTGCCAGCAGCTTGGCCTTCGGGGGATGGATCGATGAGCAGTTCTTC. Translating gives CASSLAFGGWIDEQFF. This chain links TRBV5-4 with TRBJ2-1, with a tentative D call TRBD2 (6 bases). V lost 0 bases and J lost 8, with 18 bases in between. The CDR3 is made up of 16 amino acids. Per germline, CDR1 SGHNT and CDR2 YYREEE (reference sequence).

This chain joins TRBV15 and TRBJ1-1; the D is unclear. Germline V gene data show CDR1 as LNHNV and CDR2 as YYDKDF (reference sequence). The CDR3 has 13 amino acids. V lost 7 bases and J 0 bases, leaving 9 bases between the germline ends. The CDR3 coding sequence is TGTGCCACCATGAGAGACCTGAACACTGAAGCTTTCTTT. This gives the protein CATMRDLNTEAFF.

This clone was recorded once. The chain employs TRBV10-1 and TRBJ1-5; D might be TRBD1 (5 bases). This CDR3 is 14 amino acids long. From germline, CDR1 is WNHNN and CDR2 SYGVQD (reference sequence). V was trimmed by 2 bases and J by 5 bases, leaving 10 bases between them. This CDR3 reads CASSERGRDQPQHF. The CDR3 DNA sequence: TGCGCCAGCAGTGAGAGGGGCCGCGATCAGCCCCAGCATTTT.

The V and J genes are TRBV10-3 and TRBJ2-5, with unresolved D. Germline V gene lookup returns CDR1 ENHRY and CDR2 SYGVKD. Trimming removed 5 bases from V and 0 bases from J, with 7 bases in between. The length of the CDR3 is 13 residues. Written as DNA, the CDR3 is TGTGCCATCAGTAGAGAGTACCAAGAGACCCAGTACTTC. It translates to CAISREYQETQYF.

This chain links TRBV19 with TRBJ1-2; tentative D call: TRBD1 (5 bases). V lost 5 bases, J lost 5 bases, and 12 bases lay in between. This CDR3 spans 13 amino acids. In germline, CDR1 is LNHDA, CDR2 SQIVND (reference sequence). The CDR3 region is CASSSTERYGYTF. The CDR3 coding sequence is TGTGCCAGTAGTTCGACAGAACGATATGGCTACACCTTC.

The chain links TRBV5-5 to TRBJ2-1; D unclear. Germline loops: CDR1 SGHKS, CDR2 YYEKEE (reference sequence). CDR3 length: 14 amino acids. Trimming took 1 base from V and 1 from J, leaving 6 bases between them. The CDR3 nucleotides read TGTGCCAGCAGCTTGAGGGAATCCTACAATGAGCAGTTCTTC. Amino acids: CASSLRESYNEQFF.

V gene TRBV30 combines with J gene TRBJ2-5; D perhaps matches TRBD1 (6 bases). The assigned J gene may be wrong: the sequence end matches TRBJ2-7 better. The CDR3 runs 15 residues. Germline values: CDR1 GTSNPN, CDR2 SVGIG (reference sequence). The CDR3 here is CAWSVQGGSTYEQYF. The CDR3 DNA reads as TGTGCCTGGAGTGTACAGGGTGGGAGTACCTACGAGCAGTACTTC.

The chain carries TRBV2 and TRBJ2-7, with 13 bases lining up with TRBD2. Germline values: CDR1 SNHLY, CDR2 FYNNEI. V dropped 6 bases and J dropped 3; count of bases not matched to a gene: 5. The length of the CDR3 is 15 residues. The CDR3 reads CASRMGLAGFYEQYF. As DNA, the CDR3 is TGTGCCAGCAGGATGGGACTAGCGGGATTCTACGAGCAGTACTTC.

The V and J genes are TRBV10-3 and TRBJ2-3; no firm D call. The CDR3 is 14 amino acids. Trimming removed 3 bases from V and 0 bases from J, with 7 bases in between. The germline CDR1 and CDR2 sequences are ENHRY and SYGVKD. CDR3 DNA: TGTGCCATCAGTGAATTGTCTAGCACAGATACGCAGTATTTT. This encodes CAISELSSTDTQYF.

The DNA for the CDR3 is TGTGCCAGCTCACCCCGGGGTCAGACGGACTATGGCTACACCTTC. Translated: CASSPRGQTDYGYTF. The rearrangement links TRBV18 to TRBJ1-2; D uncertain. The CDR3 consists of 15 residues. The germline V gene encodes CDR1 KGHSH and CDR2 LQKENI. Trimming cost V 3 bases and J 3 bases, with 14 bases left between them.

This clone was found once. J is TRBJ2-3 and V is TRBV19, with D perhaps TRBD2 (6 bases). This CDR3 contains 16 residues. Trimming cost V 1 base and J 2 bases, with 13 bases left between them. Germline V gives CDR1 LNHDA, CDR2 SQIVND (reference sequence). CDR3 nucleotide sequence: TGTGCCAGTAGTATAGGTAGCGGACTTACCACAGATACGCAGTATTTT. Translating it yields CASSIGSGLTTDTQYF.

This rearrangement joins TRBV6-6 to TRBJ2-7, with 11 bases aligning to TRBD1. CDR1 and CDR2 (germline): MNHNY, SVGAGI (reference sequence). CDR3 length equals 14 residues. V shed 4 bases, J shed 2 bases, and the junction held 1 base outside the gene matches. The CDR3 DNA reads TGTGCCAGCAGTTCGGGACAGGGGGCCTACGAGCAGTACTTC. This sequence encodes CASSSGQGAYEQYF.

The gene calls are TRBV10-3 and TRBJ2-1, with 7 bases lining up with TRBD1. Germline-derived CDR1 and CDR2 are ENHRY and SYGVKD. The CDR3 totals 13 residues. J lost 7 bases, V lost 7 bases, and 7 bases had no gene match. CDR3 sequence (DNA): TGTGCCATCACAGACAGGGTGGAGAATGAGCAGTTCTTC. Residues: CAITDRVENEQFF.

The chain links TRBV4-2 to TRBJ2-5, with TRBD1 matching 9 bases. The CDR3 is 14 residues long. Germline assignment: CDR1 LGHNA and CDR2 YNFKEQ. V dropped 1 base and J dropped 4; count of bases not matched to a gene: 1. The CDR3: CASSQGQGGETQYF. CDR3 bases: TGTGCCAGCAGCCAAGGACAGGGGGGAGAGACCCAGTACTTC.

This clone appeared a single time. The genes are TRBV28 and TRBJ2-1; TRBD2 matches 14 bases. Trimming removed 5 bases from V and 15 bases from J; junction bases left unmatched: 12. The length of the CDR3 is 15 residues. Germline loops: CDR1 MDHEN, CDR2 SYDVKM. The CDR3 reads CASSPVGTSGRGGFF. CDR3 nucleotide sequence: TGTGCCAGCAGTCCCGTCGGGACTAGCGGGAGAGGTGGGTTCTTC.

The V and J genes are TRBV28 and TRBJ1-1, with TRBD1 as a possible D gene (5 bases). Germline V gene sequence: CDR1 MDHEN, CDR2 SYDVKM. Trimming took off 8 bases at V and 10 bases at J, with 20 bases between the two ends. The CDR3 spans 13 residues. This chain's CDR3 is CASLTRLREGAFF. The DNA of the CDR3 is TGTGCCAGCCTCACCCGACTCAGGGAGGGAGCTTTCTTT.